The 8 T cell receptor beta chains reported below all come from one sample, sequenced in a study of technical replicates of blood from a handful of donors. Produced via immunoSEQ multiplex PCR; TCRdb's table is partial and in-frame only. This table has tens of thousands of clones, nearly 96% appearing once. Sequencing was carried out using T cells isolated from PBMCs. The receptors were gathered from a human donor in good health.

The J gene is TRBJ2-7, the V gene TRBV21-1; the DNA was not compared with TRBD1, the D call given in the table. TRBV21-1 is designated a pseudogene. The CDR3 length is 13 residues. The CDR3 nucleotides read TGTGCCAGCAGCAAAGGGACAGGGGGCGAGCAGTACTTC. As protein: CASSKGTGGEQYF.

The chain couples TRBV9 to TRBJ2-1; the D gene is possibly TRBD2 (5 bases). This CDR3 comprises 14 residues. Looked up from germline, CDR1 is SGDLS and CDR2 is YYNGEE. Deletions cut 2 bases from V and 8 bases from J, with 14 bases between. The CDR3 sequence is CASSVWSGPYEQFF. Written as DNA, the CDR3 is TGTGCCAGCAGCGTCTGGAGCGGTCCCTATGAGCAGTTCTTC.

V is TRBV21-1 and J is TRBJ2-5; the D call in the table, TRBD2, was not verified against the DNA. TRBV21-1 is a pseudogene locus. This CDR3 comprises 13 residues. The CDR3 sequence: CASSNGWRGDLHF. For the CDR3, the DNA is TGTGCCAGCAGCAACGGTTGGAGGGGCGACCTGCACTTC.

A single count supports this clone. J is TRBJ2-5 and V is TRBV11-3; 11 positions agree with TRBD2. Per germline, CDR1 SGHNT and CDR2 YENEEA. Unmatched junction bases numbered 5, after V lost 5 bases and J lost 3 bases. This CDR3 has 15 residues. Written as DNA, the CDR3 is TGTGCCAGCAGCCCCCTAGCGGGAGGTGAAGAGACCCAGTACTTC. It translates to CASSPLAGGEETQYF.

This chain joins TRBV11-2 and TRBJ1-2; tentatively, D is TRBD1 (6 bases). Germline loops: CDR1 SGHAT, CDR2 FQNNGV. The V end was cut by 1 base, the J end by 0 bases, with 18 bases between. This CDR3 contains 18 residues. The CDR3 DNA reads as TGTGCCAGCAGCTTAGGGGCCCTATACAGGGCGTCTAACTATGGCTACACCTTC. Translated: CASSLGALYRASNYGYTF. Supplemented by reference TRBV11-2 and TRBJ1-2, the full variable domain reads EAGVAQSPRYKIIEKRQSVAFWCNPISGHATLYWYQQILGQGPKLLIQFQNNGVVDDSQLPKDRFSAERLKGVDSTLKIQPAKLEDSAVYLCASSLGALYRASNYGYTFGSGTRLTVV.

This rearrangement joins TRBV30 to TRBJ1-1; D remains unclear. The V and J ends lost 7 bases and 1 base respectively, with 10 bases between them. The CDR3 has 12 amino acids. Germline lookup yields CDR1 GTSNPN and CDR2 SVGIG (reference sequence). DNA of the CDR3: TGTGCCTCGTTACAATCGAACACTGAAGCTTTCTTT. This codes for CASLQSNTEAFF.

The chain joins TRBV29-1 to TRBJ2-3, with D tentatively TRBD2 (6 bases). The CDR3 extends over 13 amino acids. V shed 3 bases and J shed 0 bases, with 7 bases lying between them. Germline CDR1 is SQVTM and CDR2 is ANQGSEA. The CDR3 sequence is CSVEGGSTDTQYF. In DNA form, the CDR3 reads TGCAGCGTTGAGGGGGGAAGCACAGATACGCAGTATTTT.

V and J are TRBV9 and TRBJ1-3; D is perhaps TRBD1 (5 bases). This CDR3 comprises 15 residues. CDR1 is SGDLS, CDR2 YYNGEE, per germline. V dropped 0 bases and J dropped 2 bases, with 9 bases sitting between them. The CDR3 reads CASSVESRAGNTIYF. The CDR3 bases are TGTGCCAGCAGCGTAGAAAGCAGGGCTGGAAACACCATATATTTT.